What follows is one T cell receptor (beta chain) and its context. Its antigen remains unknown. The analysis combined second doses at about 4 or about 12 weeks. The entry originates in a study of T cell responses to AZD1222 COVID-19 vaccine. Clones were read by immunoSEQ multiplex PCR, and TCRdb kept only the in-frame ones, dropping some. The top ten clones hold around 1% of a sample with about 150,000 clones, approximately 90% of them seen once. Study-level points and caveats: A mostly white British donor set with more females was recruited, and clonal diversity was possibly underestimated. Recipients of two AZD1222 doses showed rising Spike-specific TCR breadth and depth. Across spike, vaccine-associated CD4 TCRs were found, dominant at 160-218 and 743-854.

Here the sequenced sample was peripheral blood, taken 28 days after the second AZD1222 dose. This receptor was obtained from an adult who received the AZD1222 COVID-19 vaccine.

The CDR3 DNA follows: TGTGCCAGCAGGCTGCAGACAGGGGGCAACACCGGGGAGCTGTTTTTT. Protein sequence: CASRLQTGGNTGELFF. This sequence joins TRBV7-8 and TRBJ2-2, with 10 bases aligning to TRBD1. The germline gives CDR1 SGHVS, CDR2 FQNEAQ. Unmatched junction bases numbered 6, after V lost 6 bases and J lost 2 bases. The CDR3 contains 16 residues.